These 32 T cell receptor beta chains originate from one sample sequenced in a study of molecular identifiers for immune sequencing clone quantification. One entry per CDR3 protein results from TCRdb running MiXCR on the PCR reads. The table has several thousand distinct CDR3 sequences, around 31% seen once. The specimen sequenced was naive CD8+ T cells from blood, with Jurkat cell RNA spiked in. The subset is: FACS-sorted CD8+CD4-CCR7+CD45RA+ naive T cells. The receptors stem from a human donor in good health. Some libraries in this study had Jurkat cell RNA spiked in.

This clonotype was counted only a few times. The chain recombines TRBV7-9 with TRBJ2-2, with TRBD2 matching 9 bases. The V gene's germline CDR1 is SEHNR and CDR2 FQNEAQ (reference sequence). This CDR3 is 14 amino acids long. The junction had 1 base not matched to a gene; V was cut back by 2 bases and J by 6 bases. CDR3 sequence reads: CASSLLAGPGELFF. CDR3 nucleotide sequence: TGTGCCAGCAGCTTACTAGCGGGACCCGGGGAGCTGTTTTTT.

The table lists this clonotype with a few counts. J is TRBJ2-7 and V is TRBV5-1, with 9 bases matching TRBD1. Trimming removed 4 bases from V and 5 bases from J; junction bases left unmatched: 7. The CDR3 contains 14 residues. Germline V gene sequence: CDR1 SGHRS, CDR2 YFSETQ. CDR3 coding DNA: TGCGCCAGCAGCCCCGGGACAGGGTACCACGAGCAGTACTTC. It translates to CASSPGTGYHEQYF.

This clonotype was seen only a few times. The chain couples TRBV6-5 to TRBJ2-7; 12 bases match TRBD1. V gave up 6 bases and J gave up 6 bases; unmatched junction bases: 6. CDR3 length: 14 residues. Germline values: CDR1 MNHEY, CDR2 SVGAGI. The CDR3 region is CASSSGTGGREQYF. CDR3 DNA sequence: TGTGCCAGCAGCTCCGGGACAGGGGGCCGCGAGCAGTACTTC.

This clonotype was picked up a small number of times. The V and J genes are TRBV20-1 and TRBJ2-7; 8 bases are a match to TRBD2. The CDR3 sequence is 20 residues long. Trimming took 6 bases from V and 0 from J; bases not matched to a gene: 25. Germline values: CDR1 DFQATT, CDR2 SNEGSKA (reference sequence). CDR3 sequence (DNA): TGCAGTGCCCCAAGCTATTGGGGGGGCGTTAGTAGCGGGATCTCCTACGAGCAGTACTTC. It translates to CSAPSYWGGVSSGISYEQYF.

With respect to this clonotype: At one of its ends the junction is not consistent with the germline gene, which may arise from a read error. CDR3 sequence: CASSLGGKGEKLVF. In nucleotides, the CDR3 is TGTGCCAGCAGCTTAGGAGGGAAGGGTGAAAAACTGGTTTTT. This rearrangement joins TRBV7-9 to TRBJ1-4; D not resolved. Germline loops: CDR1 SEHNR, CDR2 FQNEAQ (reference sequence). This CDR3 spans 14 amino acids.

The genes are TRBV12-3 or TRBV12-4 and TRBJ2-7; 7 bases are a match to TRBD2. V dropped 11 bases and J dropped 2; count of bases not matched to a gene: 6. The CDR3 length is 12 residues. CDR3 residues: CASGEGPYEQYF. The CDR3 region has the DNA TGTGCCTCGGGGGAGGGGCCCTACGAGCAGTACTTC.

The CDR3 bases are TGCAGTGCGCGGACCAGAGGGGTCTGGGATGAGCAGTTCTTC. Its translation: CSARTRGVWDEQFF. The chain employs TRBV20-1 and TRBJ2-1; D could derive from TRBD1 or TRBD2 (5 bases each). CDR3 length: 14 amino acids. V gave up 6 bases and J gave up 8 bases, with 20 bases separating them. Per germline, CDR1 DFQATT and CDR2 SNEGSKA (reference sequence).

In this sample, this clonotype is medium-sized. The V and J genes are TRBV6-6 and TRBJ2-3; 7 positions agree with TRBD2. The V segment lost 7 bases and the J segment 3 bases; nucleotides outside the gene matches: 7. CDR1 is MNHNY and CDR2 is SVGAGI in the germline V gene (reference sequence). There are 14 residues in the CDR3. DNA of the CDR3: TGTGCCAGCATCGCGGGAGTCTGGACAGATACGCAGTATTTT. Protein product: CASIAGVWTDTQYF.

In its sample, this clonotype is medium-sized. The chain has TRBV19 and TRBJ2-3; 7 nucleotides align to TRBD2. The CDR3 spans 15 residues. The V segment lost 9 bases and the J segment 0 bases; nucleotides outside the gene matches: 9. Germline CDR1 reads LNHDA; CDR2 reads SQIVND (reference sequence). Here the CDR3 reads CASQAGLGSTDTQYF. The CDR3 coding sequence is TGTGCCAGCCAAGCCGGACTAGGGAGCACAGATACGCAGTATTTT.

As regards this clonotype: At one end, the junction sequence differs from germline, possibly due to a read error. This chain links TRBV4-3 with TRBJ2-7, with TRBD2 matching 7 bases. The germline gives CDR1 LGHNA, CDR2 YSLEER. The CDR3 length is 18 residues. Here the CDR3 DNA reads TGCGCCAGCAGCCCGGCTCGGGGCGGGAGTGATATCTCCCACGAGCAGTACTTC. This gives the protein CASSPARGGSDISHEQYF.

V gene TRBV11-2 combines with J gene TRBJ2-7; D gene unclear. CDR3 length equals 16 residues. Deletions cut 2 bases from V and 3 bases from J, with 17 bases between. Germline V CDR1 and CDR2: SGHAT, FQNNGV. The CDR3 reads CASSLLARKTNYEQYF. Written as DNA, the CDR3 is TGTGCCAGCAGCTTACTTGCCCGTAAGACAAACTACGAGCAGTACTTC.

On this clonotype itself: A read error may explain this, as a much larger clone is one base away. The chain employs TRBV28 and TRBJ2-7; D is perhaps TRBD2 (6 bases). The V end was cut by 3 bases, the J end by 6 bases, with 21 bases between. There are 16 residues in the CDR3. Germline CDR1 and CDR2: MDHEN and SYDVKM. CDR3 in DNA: TGTGCCAGCAGTTTCCCTAACCGGGACTTCTCGTGCGAGCAGTACTTC. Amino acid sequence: CASSFPNRDFSCEQYF.

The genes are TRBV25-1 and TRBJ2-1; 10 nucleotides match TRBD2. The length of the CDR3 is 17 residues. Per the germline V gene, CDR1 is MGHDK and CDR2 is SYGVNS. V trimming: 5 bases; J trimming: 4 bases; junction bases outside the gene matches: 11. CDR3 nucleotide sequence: TGTGCCAGCAGTCCTAAAACCCGGACTAGCGGATACAATGAGCAGTTCTTC. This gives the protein CASSPKTRTSGYNEQFF. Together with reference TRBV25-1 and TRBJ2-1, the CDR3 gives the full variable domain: EADIYQTPRYLVIGTGKKITLECSQTMGHDKMYWYQQDPGMELHLIHYSYGVNSTEKGDLSSESTVSRIRTEHFPLTLESARPSHTSQYLCASSPKTRTSGYNEQFFGPGTRLTVL.

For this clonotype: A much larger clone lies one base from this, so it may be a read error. The CDR3 DNA sequence: TGTGCCAGCAGAACGACCGATATTGGAGCTGAAGCTTTCTTT. Its translation is CASRTTDIGAEAFF. The J gene is TRBJ1-1, the V gene TRBV6-6, with no clear D. V was cut by 6 bases and J by 6 bases, with 17 bases left in between. CDR1 and CDR2 from the germline V gene are MNHNY and SVGAGI (reference sequence). The CDR3 consists of 14 residues.

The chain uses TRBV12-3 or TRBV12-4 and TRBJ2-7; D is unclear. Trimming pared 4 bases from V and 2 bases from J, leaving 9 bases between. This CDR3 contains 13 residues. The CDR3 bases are TGTGCCAGCAGTTGGGCGGATCCCTACGAGCAGTACTTC. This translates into CASSWADPYEQYF.

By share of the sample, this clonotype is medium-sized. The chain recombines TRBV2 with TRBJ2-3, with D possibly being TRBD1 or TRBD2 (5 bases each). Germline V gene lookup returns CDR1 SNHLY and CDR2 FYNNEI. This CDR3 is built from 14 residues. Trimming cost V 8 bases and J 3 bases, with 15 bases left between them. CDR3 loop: CASSLMGETDTQYF. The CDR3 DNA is TGTGCCAGCTCCCTAATGGGGGAAACAGATACGCAGTATTTT. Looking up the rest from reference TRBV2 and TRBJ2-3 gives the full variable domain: EPEVTQTPSHQVTQMGQEVILRCVPISNHLYFYWYRQILGQKVEFLVSFYNNEISEKSEIFDDQFSVERPDGSNFTLKIRSTKLEDSAMYFCASSLMGETDTQYFGPGTRLTVL.

CDR3 in DNA: TGTGCCAGCAGTTGGACAGGGGCCGGGGACCAAGAGACCCAGTACTTC. This sequence encodes CASSWTGAGDQETQYF. The chain uses TRBV28 and TRBJ2-5; 9 bases map to TRBD1. The CDR3 is made up of 16 amino acids. The V and J ends lost 4 bases and 0 bases, in that order; junction bases with no gene match: 6. The germline gives CDR1 MDHEN, CDR2 SYDVKM.

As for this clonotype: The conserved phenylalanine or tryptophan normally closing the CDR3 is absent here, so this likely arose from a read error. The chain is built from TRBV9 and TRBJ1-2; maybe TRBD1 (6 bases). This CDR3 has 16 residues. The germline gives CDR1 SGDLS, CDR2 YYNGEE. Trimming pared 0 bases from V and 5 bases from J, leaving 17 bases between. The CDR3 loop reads CASSVAQGRTAYGYTS. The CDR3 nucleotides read TGTGCCAGCAGCGTAGCCCAGGGAAGGACAGCGTATGGCTACACCTCC.

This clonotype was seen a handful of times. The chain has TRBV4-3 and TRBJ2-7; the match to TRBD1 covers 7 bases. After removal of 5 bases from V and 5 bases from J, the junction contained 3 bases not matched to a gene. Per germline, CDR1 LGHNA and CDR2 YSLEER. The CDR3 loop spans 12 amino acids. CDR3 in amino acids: CASSMTGNEQYF. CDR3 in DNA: TGCGCCAGCAGCATGACAGGGAACGAGCAGTACTTC.

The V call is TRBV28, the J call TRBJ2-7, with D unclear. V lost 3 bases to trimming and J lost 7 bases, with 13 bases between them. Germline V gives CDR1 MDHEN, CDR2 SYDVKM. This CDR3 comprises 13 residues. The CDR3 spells CASSFLRPAEQYF. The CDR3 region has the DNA TGTGCCAGCAGTTTTCTGAGGCCAGCGGAGCAGTACTTC.

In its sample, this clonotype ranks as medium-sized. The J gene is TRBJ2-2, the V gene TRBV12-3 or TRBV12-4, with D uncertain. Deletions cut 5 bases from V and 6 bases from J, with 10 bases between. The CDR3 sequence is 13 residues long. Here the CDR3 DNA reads TGTGCCAGCAGTCCCGTGGTATCCGGGGAGCTGTTTTTT. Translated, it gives CASSPVVSGELFF.

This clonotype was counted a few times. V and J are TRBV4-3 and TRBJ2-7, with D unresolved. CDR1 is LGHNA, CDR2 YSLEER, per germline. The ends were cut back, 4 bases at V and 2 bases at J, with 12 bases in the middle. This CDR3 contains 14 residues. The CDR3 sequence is CASSPSIGTYEQYF. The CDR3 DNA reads TGCGCCAGCAGCCCCAGTATAGGCACCTACGAGCAGTACTTC.

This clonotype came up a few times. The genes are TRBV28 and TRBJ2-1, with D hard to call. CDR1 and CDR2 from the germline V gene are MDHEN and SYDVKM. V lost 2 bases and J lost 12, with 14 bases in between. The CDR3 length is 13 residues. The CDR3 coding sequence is TGTGCCAGCAGTTTAGCCCCTCTTTGGGGGCAGTTCTTC. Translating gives CASSLAPLWGQFF.

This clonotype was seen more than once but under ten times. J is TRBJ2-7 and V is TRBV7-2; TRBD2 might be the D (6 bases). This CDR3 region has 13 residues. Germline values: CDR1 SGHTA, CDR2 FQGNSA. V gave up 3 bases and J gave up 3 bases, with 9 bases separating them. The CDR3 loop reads CASSFGTLYEQYF. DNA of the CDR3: TGTGCCAGCAGCTTCGGGACTCTCTACGAGCAGTACTTC.

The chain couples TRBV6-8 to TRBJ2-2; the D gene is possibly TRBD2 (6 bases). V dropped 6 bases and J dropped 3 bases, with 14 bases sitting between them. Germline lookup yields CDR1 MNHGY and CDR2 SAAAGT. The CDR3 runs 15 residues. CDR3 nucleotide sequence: TGTGCCAGCAGAGCATCCGGGAGATACACCGGGGAGCTGTTTTTT. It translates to CASRASGRYTGELFF.

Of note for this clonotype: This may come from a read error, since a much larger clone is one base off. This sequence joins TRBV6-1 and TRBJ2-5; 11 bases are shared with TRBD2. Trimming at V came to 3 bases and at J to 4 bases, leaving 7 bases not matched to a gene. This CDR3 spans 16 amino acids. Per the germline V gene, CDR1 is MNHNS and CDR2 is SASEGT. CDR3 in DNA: TGTGCCAGCAGTGATGCGGGACTAGCGGTCCTAGAGACCCAGTACTTC. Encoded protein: CASSDAGLAVLETQYF.

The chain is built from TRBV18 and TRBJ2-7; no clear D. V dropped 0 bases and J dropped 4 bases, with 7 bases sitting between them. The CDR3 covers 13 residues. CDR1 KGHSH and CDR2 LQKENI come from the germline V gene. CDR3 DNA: TGTGCCAGCTCACCACCGGAGACGTACGAGCAGTACTTC. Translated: CASSPPETYEQYF.

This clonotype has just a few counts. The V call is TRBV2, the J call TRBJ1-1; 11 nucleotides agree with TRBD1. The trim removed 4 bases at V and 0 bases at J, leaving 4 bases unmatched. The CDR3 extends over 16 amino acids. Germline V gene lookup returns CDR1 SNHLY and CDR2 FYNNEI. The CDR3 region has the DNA TGTGCCAGCAGTGTAGGGACAGGGGGTCTGAACACTGAAGCTTTCTTT. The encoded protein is CASSVGTGGLNTEAFF.

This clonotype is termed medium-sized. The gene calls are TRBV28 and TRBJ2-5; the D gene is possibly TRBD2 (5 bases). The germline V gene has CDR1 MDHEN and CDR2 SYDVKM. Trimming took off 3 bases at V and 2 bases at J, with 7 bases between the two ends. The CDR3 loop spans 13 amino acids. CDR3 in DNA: TGTGCCAGCAGTTTCAGGAGGCAAGAGACCCAGTACTTC. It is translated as CASSFRRQETQYF.

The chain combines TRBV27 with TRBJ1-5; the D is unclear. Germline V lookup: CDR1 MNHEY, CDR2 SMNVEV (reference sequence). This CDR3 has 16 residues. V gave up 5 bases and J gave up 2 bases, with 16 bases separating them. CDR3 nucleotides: TGTGCCAGCAGTCCCTTCGGCAGCTCTTGCAATCAGCCCCAGCATTTT. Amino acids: CASSPFGSSCNQPQHF.

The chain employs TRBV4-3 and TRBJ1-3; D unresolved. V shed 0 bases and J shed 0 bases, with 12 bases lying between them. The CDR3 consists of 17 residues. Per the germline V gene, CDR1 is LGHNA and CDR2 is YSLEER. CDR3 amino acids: CASSQEAYPNSGNTIYF. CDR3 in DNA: TGCGCCAGCAGCCAAGAGGCGTACCCGAACTCTGGAAACACCATATATTTT.

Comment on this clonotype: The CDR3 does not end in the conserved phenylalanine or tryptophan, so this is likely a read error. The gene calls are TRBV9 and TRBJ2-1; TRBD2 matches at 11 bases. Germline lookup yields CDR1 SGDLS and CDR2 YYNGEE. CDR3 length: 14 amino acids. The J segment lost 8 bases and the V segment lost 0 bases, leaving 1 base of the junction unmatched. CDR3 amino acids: CASSVEGLADEQFL. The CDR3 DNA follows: TGTGCCAGCAGCGTAGAGGGACTAGCGGATGAGCAGTTCCTC.